Listed here are 8 T cell receptor beta chains from one sample, sequenced in a study of shared clonotypes between healthy human individuals. Assay used: immunoSEQ multiplex PCR; TCRdb lists only in-frame clones, some missing. The sample holds under 1,100,000 clones; around 75% are singletons and the top ten take about 1.5%. The sequenced sample consisted of memory CD4+ T cells sorted from blood. Stated subset: CD45RA-negative fraction. The origin of the receptors is a man aged 18 to 29 in good health.

The chain recombines TRBV2 with TRBJ2-1; TRBD2 matches at 8 bases. Germline CDR1 reads SNHLY; CDR2 reads FYNNEI. Germline trimming cut 8 bases from V and 7 bases from J; bases unmatched to any gene: 13. This CDR3 contains 15 residues. The DNA for the CDR3 is TGTGCCAGCTCCCTAAGCGGGAGCGCGGGGAATGAGCAGTTCTTC. Protein: CASSLSGSAGNEQFF.

The V call is TRBV6-6, the J call TRBJ2-2; D unresolved. From germline, CDR1 is MNHNY and CDR2 SVGAGI (reference sequence). The CDR3 has 15 amino acids. Trimming took 7 bases from V and 6 from J, leaving 18 bases between them. CDR3 nucleotide sequence: TGTGCCAGCATCCCAGAAGGTATCTTCTCCGGGGAGCTGTTTTTT. Translated: CASIPEGIFSGELFF.

The rearrangement uses TRBV5-1 and TRBJ2-5; D unclear. Trimming stripped 0 bases from V and 2 bases from J, with 14 bases between. This CDR3 spans 16 amino acids. The germline V gene encodes CDR1 SGHRS and CDR2 YFSETQ. The CDR3 loop is CASSLVGSRVQETQYF. CDR3 nucleotides: TGCGCCAGCAGCTTGGTTGGTAGCAGAGTGCAAGAGACCCAGTACTTC. Filled out from reference TRBV5-1 and TRBJ2-5, the complete variable domain reads KAGVTQTPRYLIKTRGQQVTLSCSPISGHRSVSWYQQTPGQGLQFLFEYFSETQRNKGNFPGRFSGRQFSNSRSEMNVSTLELGDSALYLCASSLVGSRVQETQYFGPGTRLLVL.

V is TRBV30 and J is TRBJ2-3, with 9 bases identical to TRBD1. This CDR3 has 15 residues. The germline CDR1 and CDR2 sequences are GTSNPN and SVGIG (reference sequence). Trimming took 2 bases from V and 0 from J; bases not matched to a gene: 3. CDR3 DNA: TGTGCCTGGAGTTTGGGACAGGGAAGCACAGATACGCAGTATTTT. Translating it yields CAWSLGQGSTDTQYF.

The chain uses TRBV19 and TRBJ2-1; D call uncertain. The germline V and J ends were trimmed by 6 bases and 5 bases, with 11 bases remaining between them. Germline-derived CDR1 and CDR2 are LNHDA and SQIVND (reference sequence). The CDR3 is 13 residues long. CDR3 amino acids: CASSKIPNNEQFF. CDR3 DNA: TGTGCCAGTAGCAAAATACCTAACAATGAGCAGTTCTTC.

This sequence joins TRBV5-6 and TRBJ1-4, with D tentatively TRBD1 (5 bases). The V gene's germline CDR1 is SGHDT and CDR2 YYEEEE. V was cut by 2 bases and J by 3 bases, with 17 bases left in between. The CDR3 is 17 amino acids. The CDR3 nucleotides are TGTGCCAGCAGCTTAGGATCGAGGACAAGACCTAATGAAAAACTGTTTTTT. This gives the protein CASSLGSRTRPNEKLFF.

The DNA for the CDR3 is TGTGCGCCGGACAGGGGGCTGCGACAGCCCCAGCATTTT. Its protein is CAPDRGLRQPQHF. This sequence joins TRBV12-5 and TRBJ1-5; 11 bases align to TRBD1. Germline V CDR1 and CDR2: LGHNT, FRNRAP. This CDR3 is built from 13 residues.

The V and J genes are TRBV19 and TRBJ2-4; 10 bases agree with TRBD1. The germline V gene encodes CDR1 LNHDA and CDR2 SQIVND (reference sequence). This CDR3 has 18 residues. Unmatched junction bases numbered 16, after V lost 5 bases and J lost 6 bases. In DNA, the CDR3 is TGTGCCAGTAGTTCGTCAGACAGGGGGCGTTCAAGTGGAAACATTCAGTACTTC. Protein product: CASSSSDRGRSSGNIQYF.